This TCR beta chain was obtained from a study of blood T cell repertoires in COVID-19 (dated by TCRdb to 2019 to 2021). A note on the overall study: Collaborator samples came from the United States, Italy and Spain and covered acute and convalescent phases of COVID-19. The material from the prospective study consisted of cDNA or gDNA derived from T cells, B-cell-depleted T cells, or PBMCs. The dataset comprised deeply sampled blood TCRbeta repertoires from subjects exposed to, actively infected with, or recovered from COVID-19. The repertoires were made available in a free public database intended to serve as a resource for research on the immune response to SARS-CoV-2. The samples were drawn from two sources: the first 160 participants of the ongoing ImmuneRACE study, and about 1,300 subjects contributed by 6 global collaborators. The sample metadata nearly always contained a de-identified subject ID, COVID-19 status, age in years and sex. Where HLA class I and class II types were available, the types were taken from metadata supplied by the sample provider, not from assay-based typing.

Overall results and qualifications from the work: Clinical and demographic metadata were provided uncurated, with the amount varying by source and participant.

TCRbeta CDR3 regions were amplified from genomic DNA by means of the immunoSEQ Assay, a bias-controlled multiplex PCR. In the paper's pipeline: The number of nucleated cells in each sample was estimated by amplification of reference gene primers within the assay. To quantify the absolute abundance of each unique TCRbeta CDR3 rearrangement, sequence reads were collapsed and filtered. Productive Simpson clonality was computed per sample as the square root of Simpson's diversity index over productive rearrangements. The source is immuneACCESS, and TCRdb retained only in-frame sequences with V and J called. Part of the clones is not carried over; for the studies checked, unresolved V genes explain less than half of this, and the remainder is unexplained. The V and J calls and the clone size are those of that table, but D and trimming were determined from the DNA. The sample yields approximately 240,000 clones; about 88% were counted once. Under 3.5% of the sample belongs to the ten largest clones.

Trimming takes 4 bases off V and 3 bases off J; junction bases not matched to a gene: 3. From cysteine to phenylalanine, the CDR3 is 14 amino acids long. Left in the record is the CDR3 DNA by itself, 42 bases read in frame from the first base. Taken from the germline V gene, the CDR1 and CDR2 loops are SNHLY and FYNNEI. Remarks on this clone: This receptor's antigen is unknown. Qualities for individual bases were not recorded, and no much larger clone is one base off.

Another Seattle source contributed samples from volunteer blood donors who had recovered from COVID-19. The collaborating institutions used their own protocols to collect whole blood in K2EDTA tubes. For TCRbeta analysis, collaborators shipped samples as frozen whole blood, isolated PBMCs, or DNA extracted from either of those sample types. Sequences were obtained from peripheral blood. This TCR came from a man over 45 who had recovered from COVID-19. This chain is built from TRBV2 and TRBJ2-3; TRBD1 aligns with 8 central bases. The CDR3 protein is CASSGDRGTDTQYF. In nucleotide form, the sequence is TGTGCCAGCAGTGGAGACAGGGGAACAGATACGCAGTATTTT.